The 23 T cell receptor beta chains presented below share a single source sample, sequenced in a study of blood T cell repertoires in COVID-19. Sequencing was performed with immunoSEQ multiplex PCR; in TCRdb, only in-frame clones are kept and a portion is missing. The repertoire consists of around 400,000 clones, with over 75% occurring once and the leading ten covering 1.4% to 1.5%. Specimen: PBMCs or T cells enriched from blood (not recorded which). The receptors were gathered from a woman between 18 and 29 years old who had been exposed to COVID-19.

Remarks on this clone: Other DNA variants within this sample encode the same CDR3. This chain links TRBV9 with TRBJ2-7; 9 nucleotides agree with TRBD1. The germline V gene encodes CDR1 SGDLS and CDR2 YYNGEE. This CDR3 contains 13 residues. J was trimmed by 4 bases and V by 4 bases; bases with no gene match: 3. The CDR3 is CASSPGTGYEQYF. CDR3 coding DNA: TGTGCCAGCAGCCCCGGGACAGGGTACGAGCAGTACTTC. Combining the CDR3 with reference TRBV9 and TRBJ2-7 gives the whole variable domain DSGVTQTPKHLITATGQRVTLRCSPRSGDLSVYWYQQSLDQGLQFLIQYYNGEERAKGNILERFSAQQFPDLHSELNLSSLELGDSALYFCASSPGTGYEQYFGPGTRLTVT.

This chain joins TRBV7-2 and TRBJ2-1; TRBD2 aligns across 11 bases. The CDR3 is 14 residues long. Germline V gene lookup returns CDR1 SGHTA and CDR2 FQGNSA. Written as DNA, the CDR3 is TGTGGAGTAAGGATAGCGGGGGGGAACAATGAGCAGTTCTTC. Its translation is CGVRIAGGNNEQFF.

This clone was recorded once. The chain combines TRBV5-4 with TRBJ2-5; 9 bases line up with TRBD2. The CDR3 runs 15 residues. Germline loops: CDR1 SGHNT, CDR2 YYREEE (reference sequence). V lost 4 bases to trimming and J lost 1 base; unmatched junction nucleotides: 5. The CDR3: CASSPSGGFQETQYF. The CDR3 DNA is TGTGCCAGCAGCCCGAGCGGGGGGTTCCAAGAGACCCAGTACTTC.

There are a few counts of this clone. CDR3 DNA: TGTGCCAGCAGTTTAGAGGCAGGGCGGAATGAGCAGTTCTTC. Amino acid sequence: CASSLEAGRNEQFF. The chain couples TRBV27 to TRBJ2-1, with TRBD1 as a possible D gene (5 bases). Trimming shortened V by 2 bases and J by 7 bases, and 12 bases separated the two germline ends. The CDR3 length is 14 residues. Germline assignment: CDR1 MNHEY and CDR2 SMNVEV (reference sequence).

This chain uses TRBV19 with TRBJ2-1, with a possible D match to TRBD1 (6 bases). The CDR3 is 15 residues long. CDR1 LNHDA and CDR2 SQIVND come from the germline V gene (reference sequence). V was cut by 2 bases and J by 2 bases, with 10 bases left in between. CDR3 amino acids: CASSIFRGPYNEQFF. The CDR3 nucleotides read TGTGCCAGTAGTATATTCAGGGGTCCCTACAATGAGCAGTTCTTC.

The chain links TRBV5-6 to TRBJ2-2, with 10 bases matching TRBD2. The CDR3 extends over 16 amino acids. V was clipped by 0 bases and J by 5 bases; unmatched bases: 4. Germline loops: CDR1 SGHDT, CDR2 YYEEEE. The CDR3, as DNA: TGTGCCAGCAGCTTGGGGCTAGCGGGAGTAACCGGGGAGCTGTTTTTT. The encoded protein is CASSLGLAGVTGELFF.

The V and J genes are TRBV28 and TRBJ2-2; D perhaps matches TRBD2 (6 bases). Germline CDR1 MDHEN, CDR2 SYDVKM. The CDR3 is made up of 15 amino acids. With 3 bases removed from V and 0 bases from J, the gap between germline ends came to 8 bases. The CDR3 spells CASSFRGTNTGELFF. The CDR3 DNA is TGTGCCAGCAGTTTCCGCGGGACGAACACCGGGGAGCTGTTTTTT.

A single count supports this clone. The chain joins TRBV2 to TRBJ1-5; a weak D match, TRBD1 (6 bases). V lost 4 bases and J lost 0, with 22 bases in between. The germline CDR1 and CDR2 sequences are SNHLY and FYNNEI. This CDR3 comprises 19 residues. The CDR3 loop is CASSGLMIGQSHSNQPQHF. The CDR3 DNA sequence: TGTGCCAGCAGTGGCTTGATGATCGGACAGAGCCATAGCAATCAGCCCCAGCATTTT. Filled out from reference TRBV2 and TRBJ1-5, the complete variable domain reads EPEVTQTPSHQVTQMGQEVILRCVPISNHLYFYWYRQILGQKVEFLVSFYNNEISEKSEIFDDQFSVERPDGSNFTLKIRSTKLEDSAMYFCASSGLMIGQSHSNQPQHFGDGTRLSIL.

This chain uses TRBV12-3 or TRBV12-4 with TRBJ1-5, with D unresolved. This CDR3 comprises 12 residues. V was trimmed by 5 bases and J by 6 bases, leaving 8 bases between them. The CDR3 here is CASSASSQPQHF. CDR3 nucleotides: TGTGCCAGCAGTGCCTCCAGTCAGCCCCAGCATTTT.

The CDR3: CASSSLNSGTYNEQFF. The CDR3 coding sequence is TGTGCCAGCAGCTCCCTTAATAGCGGGACTTACAATGAGCAGTTCTTC. The chain carries TRBV28 and TRBJ2-1; 8 bases fit TRBD2. The CDR3 consists of 16 residues. V trimming: 6 bases; J trimming: 4 bases; junction bases outside the gene matches: 11. Germline-derived CDR1 and CDR2 are MDHEN and SYDVKM.

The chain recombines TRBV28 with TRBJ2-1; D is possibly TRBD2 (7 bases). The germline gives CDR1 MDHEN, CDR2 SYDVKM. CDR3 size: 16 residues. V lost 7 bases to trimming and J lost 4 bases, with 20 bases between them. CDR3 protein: CASTHTKGGDYNEQFF. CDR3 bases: TGTGCCAGCACCCACACGAAGGGGGGGGATTACAATGAGCAGTTCTTC.

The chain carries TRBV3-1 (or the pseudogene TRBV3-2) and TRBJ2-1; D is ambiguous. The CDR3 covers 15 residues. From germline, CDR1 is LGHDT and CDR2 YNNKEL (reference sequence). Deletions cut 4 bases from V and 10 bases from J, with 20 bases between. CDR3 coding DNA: TGTGCCAGCAGCCCGGGTACCCATAGTGTAAGGGAGCAGTTCTTC. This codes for CASSPGTHSVREQFF.

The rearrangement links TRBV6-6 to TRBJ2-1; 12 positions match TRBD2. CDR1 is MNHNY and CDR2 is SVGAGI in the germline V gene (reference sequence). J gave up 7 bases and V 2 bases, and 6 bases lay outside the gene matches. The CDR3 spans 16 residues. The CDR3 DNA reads TGTGCCAGCAGTTACGTGACTAGCGGGAGCAGAAATGAGCAGTTCTTC. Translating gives CASSYVTSGSRNEQFF.

The CDR3 coding sequence is TGCGCCAGCAGTGACCTCCGGGACAGGGTAACAGATACGCAGTATTTT. This translates into CASSDLRDRVTDTQYF. The genes are TRBV10-2 and TRBJ2-3, with 9 bases matching TRBD1. Looked up from germline, CDR1 is WSHSY and CDR2 is SAAADI. The junction had 7 bases not matched to a gene; V was cut back by 3 bases and J by 3 bases. This CDR3 has 16 amino acids.

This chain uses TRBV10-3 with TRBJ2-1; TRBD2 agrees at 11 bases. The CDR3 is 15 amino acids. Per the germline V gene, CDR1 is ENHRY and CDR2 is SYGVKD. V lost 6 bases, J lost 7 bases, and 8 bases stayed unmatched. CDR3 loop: CAIRDSGGAGNEQFF. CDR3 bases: TGTGCCATCAGAGATAGCGGGGGGGCCGGGAATGAGCAGTTCTTC.

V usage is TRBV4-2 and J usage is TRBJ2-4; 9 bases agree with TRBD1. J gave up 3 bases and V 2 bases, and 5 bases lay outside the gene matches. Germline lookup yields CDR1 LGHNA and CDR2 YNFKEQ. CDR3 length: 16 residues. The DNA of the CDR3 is TGTGCCAGCAGCCAACCGACAGGGGGGGTCAAAAACATTCAGTACTTC. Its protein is CASSQPTGGVKNIQYF.

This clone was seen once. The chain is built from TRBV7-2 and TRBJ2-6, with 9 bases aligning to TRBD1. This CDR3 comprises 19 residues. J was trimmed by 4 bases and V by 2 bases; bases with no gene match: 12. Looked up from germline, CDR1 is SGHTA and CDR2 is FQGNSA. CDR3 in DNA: TGTGCCAGCAGCTTAATTAGTGGTGGGACAGGGAGAGGGGCCAACGTCCTGACTTTC. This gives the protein CASSLISGGTGRGANVLTF.

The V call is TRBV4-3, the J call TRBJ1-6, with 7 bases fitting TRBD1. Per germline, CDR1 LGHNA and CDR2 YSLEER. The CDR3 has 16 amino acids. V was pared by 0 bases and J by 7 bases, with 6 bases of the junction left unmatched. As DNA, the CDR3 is TGCGCCAGCAGCCAAGATCGCGGACAGGCAAATTCACCCCTCCACTTT. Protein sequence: CASSQDRGQANSPLHF.

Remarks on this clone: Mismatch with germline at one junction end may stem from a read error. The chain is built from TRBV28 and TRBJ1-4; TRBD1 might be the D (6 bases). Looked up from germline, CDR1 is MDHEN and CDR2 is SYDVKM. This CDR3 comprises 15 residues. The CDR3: CASSIWEQGNGKLFF. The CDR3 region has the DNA TGTGCCAGCAGTATCTGGGAACAGGGTAATGGAAAACTGTTTTTT.

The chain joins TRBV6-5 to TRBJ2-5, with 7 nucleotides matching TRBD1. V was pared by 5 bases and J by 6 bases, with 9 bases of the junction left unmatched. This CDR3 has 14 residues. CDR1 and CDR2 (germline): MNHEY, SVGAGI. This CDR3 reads CASSTTGYLQTQYF. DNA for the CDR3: TGTGCCAGCAGTACGACAGGGTACCTACAGACCCAGTACTTC.

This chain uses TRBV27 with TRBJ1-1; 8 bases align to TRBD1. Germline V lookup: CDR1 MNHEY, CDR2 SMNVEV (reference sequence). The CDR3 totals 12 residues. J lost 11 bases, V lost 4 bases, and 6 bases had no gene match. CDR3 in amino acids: CASSSGGAGAFF. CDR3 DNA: TGTGCCAGCAGTTCAGGGGGCGCGGGCGCTTTCTTT.

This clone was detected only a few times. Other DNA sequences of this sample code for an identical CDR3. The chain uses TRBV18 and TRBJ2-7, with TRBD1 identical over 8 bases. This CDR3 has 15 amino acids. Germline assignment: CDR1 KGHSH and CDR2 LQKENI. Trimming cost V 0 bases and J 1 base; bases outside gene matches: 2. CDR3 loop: CASSPPGTGSYEQYF. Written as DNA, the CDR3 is TGTGCCAGCTCACCACCGGGGACAGGATCCTACGAGCAGTACTTC.

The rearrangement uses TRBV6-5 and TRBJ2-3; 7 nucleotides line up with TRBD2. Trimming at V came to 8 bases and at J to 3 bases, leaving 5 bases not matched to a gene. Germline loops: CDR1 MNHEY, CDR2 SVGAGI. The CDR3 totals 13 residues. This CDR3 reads CASGLVSTDTQYF. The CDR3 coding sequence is TGTGCCAGCGGACTAGTCTCGACAGATACGCAGTATTTT.